This T cell receptor (beta chain) was captured in a study of blood T cell repertoires in COVID-19. In the study overall: PBMCs, B-cell-depleted T cells, or T cells were the source of the cDNA or gDNA that made up the material.

Participants' own reports of clinical history determined their cohort assignment. V shed 4 bases, J shed 6 bases, and the junction held 22 bases outside the gene matches. This CDR3 region has 19 residues. Germline CDR1 and CDR2: SGHRS and YFSETQ. Clones were read by immunoSEQ multiplex PCR, and TCRdb kept only the in-frame ones, dropping some. The sample holds around 300,000 clones, 88% seen once. The receptor was derived from a woman in her 30s who had recovered from COVID-19. This sequence joins TRBV5-1 and TRBJ2-3; 8 bases align to TRBD1. The sample was PBMCs or T cells enriched from blood (not recorded which). CDR3 region: CASSLTGQGLLPPRDTQYF. The CDR3 DNA reads as TGCGCCAGCAGCCTTACTGGACAGGGACTTTTACCCCCGAGGGATACGCAGTATTTT. The entire variable domain, with the rest obtained from reference TRBV5-1 and TRBJ2-3, is as follows: KAGVTQTPRYLIKTRGQQVTLSCSPISGHRSVSWYQQTPGQGLQFLFEYFSETQRNKGNFPGRFSGRQFSNSRSEMNVSTLELGDSALYLCASSLTGQGLLPPRDTQYFGPGTRLTVL.